A selection of T cell receptor beta chains follows, all from one sample in a study of graft-versus-host responses after intestinal transplantation. No antigen has been identified for these receptors. TCRdb keeps only in-frame clones here, not all; method: immunoSEQ multiplex PCR. This sample carries 24,000 or so clones, 82% of them seen once, and the ten largest clones take about 0.93%. Specimen: unstimulated CD8+ T cells sorted from spleen or lymph node cells, collected before transplant. The origin of the receptors is a human donor who was the organ donor for an intestinal transplant. The CDR3 runs from the conserved cysteine through the conserved F or W. The D gene is left open where the match is weak. Only some rows state a clone size, as once, few, many or a class for expanded clones.

v_call	clone_size	j_call	d_call	cdr3_nt	cdr3_aa
TRBV25-1	-	TRBJ1-2	-	TGTGCCAGCAGTCCGGCAGGTTATGCTCGGTATGGCTACACCTTC	CASSPAGYARYGYTF
TRBV13	-	TRBJ2-2	-	TGTGCCAGCAGCTCCCGGGACACCTACACCGGGGAGCTGTTTTTT	CASSSRDTYTGELFF
TRBV2	-	TRBJ2-7	-	TGTGCCAGCATGACTATTTTGTACGAGCAGTACTTC	CASMTILYEQYF
TRBV19	-	TRBJ2-3	-	TGTGCCAGTACAATGGGGGTCACAGATACGCAGTATTTT	CASTMGVTDTQYF
TRBV13	-	TRBJ1-2	-	TGTGCCAGCAGCTTAGTTGGCGACAAAGACTATGGCTACACCTTC	CASSLVGDKDYGYTF
TRBV27	-	TRBJ2-1	-	TGTGCCAGCAGCGGAATGGAGGCTAGCTCCTACAATGAGCAGTTCTTC	CASSGMEASSYNEQFF
TRBV23-1	-	TRBJ1-5	-	TGCGCCAGCAGTCAATCGAAGGGGCACCAGCCCCAGCATTTT	CASSQSKGHQPQHF
TRBV9	-	TRBJ2-1	-	TGTGCCAGCAGCGTAAGCTACAATGAGCAGTTCTTC	CASSVSYNEQFF
TRBV25-1	few	TRBJ2-7	-	TGTGCCAGCAGTGGTTACGAGCAGTACTTC	CASSGYEQYF
TRBV2	-	TRBJ2-1	TRBD2	TGTGCCAGCGGGTCCGGGACTAGCATGAGGGGCAATGAGCAGTTCTTC	CASGSGTSMRGNEQFF
TRBV5-1	-	TRBJ1-2	-	TGCGCCAGCAGCCTGTCGACGGGCTATGGCTACACCTTC	CASSLSTGYGYTF
TRBV5-4	-	TRBJ2-7	-	TGTGCCAGCAGCCCGGGGAGTAGCAACGAGCAGTACTTC	CASSPGSSNEQYF
TRBV27	-	TRBJ2-2	-	TGTGCCAGCAGTATTTACGGGGAGCTGTTTTTT	CASSIYGELFF
TRBV6-6	-	TRBJ2-1	TRBD2	TGTGCCAGCAGTTACGGGACTAGCGGGGGATACAATGAGCAGTTCTTC	CASSYGTSGGYNEQFF
TRBV21-1	-	TRBJ1-5	-	TGTGCCATCCAGAAGACGGAAACCTATAGCAATCAGCCCCAGCATTTT	CAIQKTETYSNQPQHF
TRBV7-9	-	TRBJ1-1	-	TGTGCCAGCAGCTTACTTTGGAGGGAACGAACTGAAGCTTTCTTT	CASSLLWRERTEAFF
TRBV6-6	-	TRBJ1-4	TRBD1	TGTGCCAGCAGTTATTGGACAGGACAAAATGAAAAACTGTTTTTT	CASSYWTGQNEKLFF
TRBV9	-	TRBJ2-6	-	TGTGCCAGCAGCGTAGGGGGATCTGGGGCCAACGTCCTGACTTTC	CASSVGGSGANVLTF
TRBV4-2	-	TRBJ2-1	-	TGTGCCAGCAGCCAAGACCCTGGGTTCTCCTACAATGAGCAGTTCTTC	CASSQDPGFSYNEQFF
TRBV7-8	-	TRBJ1-1	-	TGTGCCAGCAGCTACGGACCCTCTCTCACTGAAGCTTTCTTT	CASSYGPSLTEAFF
TRBV9	-	TRBJ1-1	-	TGTGCCAGCAGCGTCTCCGGGGGGGACACTGAAGCTTTCTTT	CASSVSGGDTEAFF
TRBV7-6	-	TRBJ2-7	-	TGTGCCAGCAGCCAAACCGGGCGGAACGAGCAGTACTTC	CASSQTGRNEQYF
TRBV2	few	TRBJ2-7	-	TGTGCCAGCACCGGCGAGGAGCCCTACGAGCAGTACTTC	CASTGEEPYEQYF
TRBV7-8	-	TRBJ2-7	TRBD2	TGTGCCAGCAGCCGACATCCAAAGGGGACTAGCGGGAGGAACGAGCAGTACTTC	CASSRHPKGTSGRNEQYF
TRBV9	few	TRBJ1-1	-	TGTGCCAGCACCCCCGGGCCCAGTGGGGCTGAAGCTTTCTTT	CASTPGPSGAEAFF
TRBV4-1	-	TRBJ1-5	TRBD1	TGCGCCAGCAGCTTCCGACAGGGGAACAATCAGCCCCAGCATTTT	CASSFRQGNNQPQHF
TRBV4-3	-	TRBJ2-1	-	TGCGCCAGCAGCCAAGATGCTGGCATACGCTCCTACAATGAGCAGTTCTTC	CASSQDAGIRSYNEQFF
TRBV7-9	-	TRBJ2-7	-	TGTGCCAGCAGCGTCACAAGCTACGAGCAGTACTTC	CASSVTSYEQYF
TRBV15	-	TRBJ2-2	-	TGTGCCACCAGCGAAGGTCGGAACACCGGGGAGCTGTTTTTT	CATSEGRNTGELFF
TRBV7-7	-	TRBJ2-1	TRBD2	TGTGCCAGCAGCTCCGGACTAGCGGCTTACAATGAGCAGTTCTTC	CASSSGLAAYNEQFF
TRBV28	-	TRBJ2-3	-	TGTGCCAGCAGCGTTATGACAGATACGCAGTATTTT	CASSVMTDTQYF
TRBV27	few	TRBJ1-5	-	TGTGCCAGCAGGTCGACCGTCTCAGCTAGCAATCAGCCCCAGCATTTT	CASRSTVSASNQPQHF
TRBV9	-	TRBJ2-7	-	TGTGCCAGCAGCCTAGAGGGCCAGGGGTCCTACGAGCAGTACTTC	CASSLEGQGSYEQYF
TRBV15	-	TRBJ2-3	-	TGTGCCACCAGCAGAGATTACGCCGGAGCAGATACGCAGTATTTT	CATSRDYAGADTQYF
TRBV6-5	few	TRBJ1-2	TRBD1	TGTGCCAGCCCGGGACAGGGAAACTATGGCTACACCTTC	CASPGQGNYGYTF
TRBV30	-	TRBJ2-3	TRBD1	TGTGCCTGGAGTGTGGGACAGGGGGCAGATACGCAGTATTTT	CAWSVGQGADTQYF
TRBV27	-	TRBJ2-7	-	TGTGCCAGCAGGCTTACCCCAACCTACGAGCAGTACTTC	CASRLTPTYEQYF
TRBV19	-	TRBJ2-5	TRBD2	TGTGCCAGTAGTATAGCCGGGCTAGCGGGATCAGAGACCCAGTACTTC	CASSIAGLAGSETQYF
TRBV2	-	TRBJ2-7	-	TGTGCCAGCAGTGACAGGCCTCTCGGAGAGCAGTACTTC	CASSDRPLGEQYF
TRBV27	-	TRBJ1-2	TRBD1	TGTGCCAGCAGTTTGGGGCAGGGGGTTGGCGGCTACACCTTC	CASSLGQGVGGYTF
TRBV9	-	TRBJ1-1	-	TGTGCCAGCAGCGCTAGTCGGGGGTCCGGCACTGAAGCTTTCTTT	CASSASRGSGTEAFF
TRBV7-9	-	TRBJ1-2	TRBD1	TGTGCCAGCTGGACAGGCGGAAAGGAAGGCTACACCTTC	CASWTGGKEGYTF
TRBV6-1	-	TRBJ1-5	-	TGTGCCAGCAGTGAAAATCAGCCCCAGCATTTT	CASSENQPQHF
TRBV25-1	-	TRBJ2-1	-	TGTGCCAGCAGCGACCAGGGCGCGGGGACCAATGAGCAGTTCTTC	CASSDQGAGTNEQFF
TRBV6-5	-	TRBJ1-2	-	TGTGCCAGTACGAACTTCGGGGAAAGTGGCTACACCTTC	CASTNFGESGYTF
TRBV6-1	-	TRBJ1-2	TRBD1	TGTGCCAGCACCCAAGGGCCAGGGGGCCATGGCTACACCTTC	CASTQGPGGHGYTF
TRBV27	-	TRBJ2-7	TRBD2	TGTGCCAGCAGTTTTAGCGGGCCAACCTACGAGCAGTACTTC	CASSFSGPTYEQYF
TRBV11-2	few	TRBJ2-7	TRBD1	TGTGCCAGCAGCTGGATGGGGGGGCCCGGGACAGGGCTCTTCGAGCAGTACTTC	CASSWMGGPGTGLFEQYF
TRBV27	-	TRBJ1-5	-	TGTGCCAGCAGTTCTCGGTGGAGCTATAGCAATCAGCCCCAGCATTTT	CASSSRWSYSNQPQHF
TRBV7-6	-	TRBJ2-7	-	TGTGCCAGCGGAGAGCAAACTAGCTCCTACGAGCAGTACTTC	CASGEQTSSYEQYF
TRBV19	-	TRBJ2-1	TRBD2	TGTGCCAGTCGGGGACTAGCGGGAATCTATGAGCAGTTCTTC	CASRGLAGIYEQFF
TRBV5-4	-	TRBJ2-1	-	TGTGCCAGCAGCGTGGCCAATGAGCAGTTCTTC	CASSVANEQFF
TRBV7-9	once	TRBJ2-5	TRBD1	TGTGCCAGCAGCCCCCGGGACAGGGACGAAGAGACCCAGTACTTC	CASSPRDRDEETQYF
TRBV27	-	TRBJ1-2	TRBD1	TGTGCCAGCAGTTTACCCGAACCGTATGGGGACAGGGGAAACTATGGCTACACCTTC	CASSLPEPYGDRGNYGYTF
TRBV9	-	TRBJ1-2	-	TGTGCCAGCAGCGTAGGCAGTTTTCGCGATGGCTACACCTTC	CASSVGSFRDGYTF
TRBV9	-	TRBJ1-2	-	TGTGCCAGCAGCGTAGATGGGAGGTATGGCTACACCTTC	CASSVDGRYGYTF
TRBV11-3	-	TRBJ2-7	-	TGTGCCAGCAGCTTAGTTTTTGGGGGTCCCGACTACGAGCAGTACTTC	CASSLVFGGPDYEQYF
TRBV9	once	TRBJ2-1	TRBD2	TGTGCCAGCAGCGTAGTAGGGACTACCTCCTACAATGAGCAGTTCTTC	CASSVVGTTSYNEQFF
TRBV27	-	TRBJ2-1	TRBD2	TGTGCCAGCAGTCGACTAGCGGGAAATGAAGATGAGCAGTTCTTC	CASSRLAGNEDEQFF